The next 25 T cell receptor beta chains were all read from a single sample in a study of blood T cell repertoires in COVID-19. Libraries were prepared by immunoSEQ multiplex PCR; TCRdb keeps only in-frame clonotypes and omits some of them. The sample carries 150,000 or so clones, over 75% recorded once. Sequenced: PBMCs or T cells enriched from blood (not recorded which). The receptors shown here come from a man aged 50 to 60 who had recovered from COVID-19.

The genes are TRBV19 and TRBJ1-5, with D unresolved. Trimming took off 4 bases at V and 2 bases at J, with 18 bases between the two ends. The germline gives CDR1 LNHDA, CDR2 SQIVND (reference sequence). The CDR3 sequence is 17 residues long. CDR3 nucleotide sequence: TGTGCCAGTAGTACCAAACCGGGGAGACTGGGCAATCAGCCCCAGCATTTT. Protein sequence: CASSTKPGRLGNQPQHF.

This sequence joins TRBV19 and TRBJ2-5, with 9 bases that match TRBD2. Per germline, CDR1 LNHDA and CDR2 SQIVND (reference sequence). The CDR3 is made up of 15 amino acids. Trimming at V came to 3 bases and at J to 2 bases, leaving 4 bases not matched to a gene. Written as DNA, the CDR3 is TGTGCCAGTAGTATGGGAAGCGGGAGGCAAGAGACCCAGTACTTC. This codes for CASSMGSGRQETQYF.

The chain couples TRBV14 to TRBJ2-3; 9 bases fit TRBD2. The ends lost 4 bases at V and 2 bases at J; junction bases unmatched: 7. The length of the CDR3 is 16 residues. Looked up from germline, CDR1 is SGHDN and CDR2 is FVKESK. Written as DNA, the CDR3 is TGTGCCAGCAGCCTCTTGCGGGAGGGGACCACAGATACGCAGTATTTT. This codes for CASSLLREGTTDTQYF.

This chain joins TRBV7-9 and TRBJ1-3; no firm D call. Germline V gene lookup returns CDR1 SEHNR and CDR2 FQNEAQ (reference sequence). Trimming cost V 7 bases and J 4 bases, with 26 bases left between them. This CDR3 is built from 18 residues. The CDR3 sequence: CASTPGPTAAIMGNTIYF. The DNA of the CDR3 is TGTGCCAGCACCCCCGGCCCGACCGCAGCGATTATGGGAAACACCATATATTTT.

The chain is built from TRBV6-5 and TRBJ2-5, with 8 bases matching TRBD2. The CDR3 sequence is 15 residues long. Losses at the gene ends were 5 bases for V and 4 bases for J; bases not matched to a gene: 9. Germline values: CDR1 MNHEY, CDR2 SVGAGI. DNA of the CDR3: TGTGCCAGCAGTAACCAAGCCGGGAGGGGAGAGACCCAGTACTTC. It encodes CASSNQAGRGETQYF.

In its sample, this clone was seen once. The rearrangement joins TRBV27 to TRBJ2-6; possible D gene TRBD2, 6 bases. The CDR3 is 20 amino acids. V lost 4 bases, J lost 0 bases, and 22 bases lay in between. Germline V lookup: CDR1 MNHEY, CDR2 SMNVEV (reference sequence). In DNA form, the CDR3 reads TGTGCCAGCAGTTCCCCCTCCCTCCGGGAGCAACTCTCTGGGGCCAACGTCCTGACTTTC. Translated: CASSSPSLREQLSGANVLTF.

This chain uses TRBV5-1 with TRBJ2-3; 11 bases map to TRBD1. The CDR3 length is 13 residues. After removal of 0 bases from V and 9 bases from J, the junction contained 0 bases not matched to a gene. Germline assignment: CDR1 SGHRS and CDR2 YFSETQ. CDR3 bases: TGCGCCAGCAGCTTGGGGGACAGGGGGACGCAGTATTTT. Translating gives CASSLGDRGTQYF.

The rearrangement links TRBV6-5 to TRBJ1-2; D is unresolved. Trimming took 7 bases from V and 4 from J, leaving 7 bases between them. The CDR3 covers 11 residues. The germline V gene has CDR1 MNHEY and CDR2 SVGAGI. For the CDR3, the DNA is TGTGCCAGCACAGAGCGCTATGGCTACACCTTC. It encodes CASTERYGYTF.

V is TRBV10-3 and J is TRBJ1-1; D is perhaps TRBD1 (5 bases). From germline, CDR1 is ENHRY and CDR2 SYGVKD. The V end lost 0 bases, the J end lost 10 bases, and 12 bases lay between the germline ends. CDR3 length: 13 residues. The CDR3 region is CAISESGEITAFF. The CDR3 region has the DNA TGTGCCATCAGTGAGTCAGGGGAAATTACAGCTTTCTTT.

The genes are TRBV12-3 or TRBV12-4 and TRBJ2-5, with 11 bases aligning to TRBD2. CDR3 size: 13 residues. The V segment lost 5 bases and the J segment 4 bases; nucleotides outside the gene matches: 0. CDR3 coding DNA: TGTGCCAGCAGTGGACTAGCGGGAGAGACCCAGTACTTC. This codes for CASSGLAGETQYF.

This clone was counted between two and nine times. V gene TRBV9 combines with J gene TRBJ2-1; TRBD2 agrees at 14 bases. Germline V gene lookup returns CDR1 SGDLS and CDR2 YYNGEE. The J segment lost 9 bases and the V segment lost 3 bases, leaving 8 bases of the junction unmatched. The CDR3 contains 16 residues. DNA for the CDR3: TGTGCCAGCAGCGCTCAACCGGGACTAGCGGGAGTTGAGCAGTTCTTC. This encodes CASSAQPGLAGVEQFF.

The J gene is TRBJ2-2, the V gene TRBV18, with TRBD1 matching over 8 bases. This CDR3 contains 16 residues. Germline values: CDR1 KGHSH, CDR2 LQKENI. V lost 6 bases to trimming and J lost 3 bases; unmatched junction nucleotides: 9. The CDR3 DNA reads TGTGCCAGCTCCCCCCCAGGGGGCGTCGACACCGGGGAGCTGTTTTTT. This gives the protein CASSPPGGVDTGELFF.

This clone was counted only a few times. This chain joins TRBV2 and TRBJ2-1; D is ambiguous. The germline V and J ends were trimmed by 6 bases and 6 bases, with 9 bases remaining between them. The length of the CDR3 is 12 residues. From germline, CDR1 is SNHLY and CDR2 FYNNEI. CDR3 region: CASRGRPNEQFF. In DNA, the CDR3 is TGTGCCAGCAGGGGCCGCCCCAATGAGCAGTTCTTC.

The table lists this clone with a count of one. The chain combines TRBV15 with TRBJ1-2; 8 bases map to TRBD1. The CDR3 extends over 18 amino acids. Germline-derived CDR1 and CDR2 are LNHNV and YYDKDF (reference sequence). J gave up 5 bases and V 2 bases, and 16 bases lay outside the gene matches. The CDR3 nucleotides are TGTGCCACCAGCAGATCGTCCGGGACAGGAGTTGCGGCATATGGCTACACCTTC. It encodes CATSRSSGTGVAAYGYTF. Full variable domain (outside the CDR3, taken from reference TRBV15 and TRBJ1-2): DAMVIQNPRYQVTQFGKPVTLSCSQTLNHNVMYWYQQKSSQAPKLLFHYYDKDFNNEADTPDNFQSRRPNTSFCFLDIRSPGLGDTAMYLCATSRSSGTGVAAYGYTFGSGTRLTVV.

This clone was recorded once. This chain connects TRBV3-1 (or the pseudogene TRBV3-2) to TRBJ1-6; no clear D gene. This CDR3 comprises 16 residues. With 5 bases removed from V and 7 bases from J, the gap between germline ends came to 18 bases. The germline V gene encodes CDR1 LGHDT and CDR2 YNNKEL (reference sequence). The CDR3 protein is CASSSTQRLENSPLHF. CDR3 DNA sequence: TGTGCCAGCAGCTCCACGCAGCGACTAGAAAATTCACCCCTCCACTTT.

The V and J genes are TRBV6-5 and TRBJ2-7; TRBD2 might be the D (5 bases). Germline V gene lookup returns CDR1 MNHEY and CDR2 SVGAGI. With 7 bases removed from V and 2 bases from J, the gap between germline ends came to 15 bases. The CDR3 contains 14 residues. DNA of the CDR3: TGTGCCAGCACCTCCGGGGTCCCCCCCTACGAGCAGTACTTC. This codes for CASTSGVPPYEQYF.

The V call is TRBV5-1, the J call TRBJ1-4; 8 bases fit TRBD1. V lost 0 bases and J lost 0; bases outside the gene matches: 7. The germline CDR1 and CDR2 sequences are SGHRS and YFSETQ. The CDR3 runs 18 residues. The CDR3 region is CASSLVGQGFATNEKLFF. The CDR3 DNA sequence: TGCGCCAGCAGCTTGGTAGGACAGGGATTTGCAACTAATGAAAAACTGTTTTTT.

V usage is TRBV5-1 and J usage is TRBJ1-3, with D unclear. The CDR3 length is 15 residues. Trimming shortened V by 0 bases and J by 4 bases, and 11 bases separated the two germline ends. Germline CDR1 SGHRS, CDR2 YFSETQ. DNA of the CDR3: TGCGCCAGCAGCTTGGTCGGGTTCTACGGAAACACCATATATTTT. Protein: CASSLVGFYGNTIYF. The variable domain in full, with the rest retrieved from reference TRBV5-1 and TRBJ1-3, is KAGVTQTPRYLIKTRGQQVTLSCSPISGHRSVSWYQQTPGQGLQFLFEYFSETQRNKGNFPGRFSGRQFSNSRSEMNVSTLELGDSALYLCASSLVGFYGNTIYFGEGSWLTVV.

The rearrangement uses TRBV5-1 and TRBJ2-7; 7 nucleotides line up with TRBD2. Germline V gene data show CDR1 as SGHRS and CDR2 as YFSETQ. The CDR3 runs 16 residues. Trimming cost V 0 bases and J 0 bases; bases outside gene matches: 6. The CDR3 DNA reads as TGCGCCAGCAGCTTGGATTCAGCGGGAATCTCCTACGAGCAGTACTTC. It codes for CASSLDSAGISYEQYF.

The chain joins TRBV28 to TRBJ1-4; the match to TRBD1 covers 7 bases. CDR1 and CDR2 (germline): MDHEN, SYDVKM. The CDR3 is 15 amino acids. J was trimmed by 7 bases and V by 5 bases; bases with no gene match: 10. In nucleotides, the CDR3 is TGTGCCAGCAGTCCCCAGACAGGGAGGAGTGAAAAACTGTTTTTT. Its translation is CASSPQTGRSEKLFF.

The genes are TRBV7-2 and TRBJ2-4; weak D call: TRBD1 (6 bases). The V gene's germline CDR1 is SGHTA and CDR2 FQGNSA. The CDR3 runs to 14 residues. V shed 1 base and J shed 3 bases, with 7 bases lying between them. In DNA form, the CDR3 reads TGTGCCAGCAGCTTAGGCAGGGGCAAAAACATTCAGTACTTC. Protein product: CASSLGRGKNIQYF. The whole variable domain, remainder taken from reference TRBV7-2 and TRBJ2-4, is GAGVSQSPSNKVTEKGKDVELRCDPISGHTALYWYRQSLGQGLEFLIYFQGNSAPDKSGLPSDRFSAERTGGSVSTLTIQRTQQEDSAVYLCASSLGRGKNIQYFGAGTRLSVL.

The chain combines TRBV10-3 with TRBJ2-1; 12 bases fit TRBD2. V lost 9 bases and J lost 5; bases outside the gene matches: 8. Germline lookup yields CDR1 ENHRY and CDR2 SYGVKD. This CDR3 has 15 residues. CDR3 loop: CAIASSGGVHNEQFF. DNA for the CDR3: TGTGCCATTGCTTCTAGCGGGGGGGTCCACAATGAGCAGTTCTTC.

The chain couples TRBV3-1 (or the pseudogene TRBV3-2) to TRBJ2-7; D is uncertain. Per germline, CDR1 LGHDT and CDR2 YNNKEL (reference sequence). Trimming pared 3 bases from V and 4 bases from J, leaving 10 bases between. This CDR3 spans 13 amino acids. CDR3 nucleotide sequence: TGTGCCAGCAGCCATTACAGAAATTACGAGCAGTACTTC. Translating gives CASSHYRNYEQYF.

The sample holds one count of this clone. The chain employs TRBV7-9 and TRBJ2-3; a weak D match, TRBD2 (7 bases). This CDR3 contains 16 residues. Trimming left V 1 base short and J 6 bases short, with 17 bases between. The V gene's germline CDR1 is SEHNR and CDR2 FQNEAQ (reference sequence). CDR3: CASSLGAGGLSDTQYF. The CDR3 DNA reads as TGTGCCAGCAGCTTAGGAGCCGGGGGGCTCTCGGATACGCAGTATTTT.

V and J are TRBV10-1 and TRBJ2-5, with TRBD2 identical over 9 bases. The germline CDR1 and CDR2 sequences are WNHNN and SYGVQD (reference sequence). Losses at the gene ends were 0 bases for V and 3 bases for J; bases not matched to a gene: 5. CDR3 size: 16 residues. The CDR3 nucleotides read TGCGCCAGCAGTGAGTCGGCGGGAGGGCCTGAAGAGACCCAGTACTTC. Translation gives CASSESAGGPEETQYF.